The present T cell receptor (beta chain) was sequenced within a study of blood T cell repertoires in COVID-19. The overall study: Acute and convalescent COVID-19 samples came from the United States, Italy and Spain. Nucleic acid was either cDNA or gDNA, and it came from T cells, B-cell-depleted T cells, or PBMCs.

Original processing notes: Amplified reference gene primers provided the basis for estimating nucleated cell counts. Clones were read by immunoSEQ multiplex PCR, and TCRdb kept only the in-frame ones, dropping some. The DNA was the basis for D and trimming; V, J and clone size are from that table. The profile shows about 220,000 clones, roughly four fifths of them singletons. The sequence came from a woman aged 25-40 years who had recovered from COVID-19. Sequenced sample: peripheral blood.

The chain's CDR3 is CSASHGNTQYF. The CDR3 nucleotides read TGCAGTGCTAGCCACGGTAATACGCAGTATTTT. This rearrangement joins TRBV20-1 to TRBJ2-3; D is undetermined. Looked up from germline, CDR1 is DFQATT and CDR2 is SNEGSKA (reference sequence). The CDR3 is 11 amino acids. Trimming took 3 bases from V and 7 from J, leaving 8 bases between them.